What follows are 10 T cell receptor beta chains derived from one specimen sequenced in a study of cytomegalovirus exposure and HLA in healthy donors. The PCR ran on 60 Vbeta and 13 Jbeta primers. Sequencing was performed with immunoSEQ multiplex PCR; in TCRdb, only in-frame clones are kept and a portion is missing. Of tens of thousands of clones detected, 70% to 85% appear once; the ten largest clones hold roughly 3%. Specimen: PBMCs. The receptors were gathered from a man aged 50-60 years in good health and CMV-seropositive.

CDR3 in amino acids: CASSQAGYEQYF. CDR3 DNA sequence: TGTGCCAGCTCCCAAGCGGGATACGAGCAGTACTTC. This sequence joins TRBV25-1 and TRBJ2-7; 7 bases fit TRBD2. The CDR3 covers 12 residues. V gave up 8 bases and J gave up 4 bases; unmatched junction bases: 5. Germline V gene lookup returns CDR1 MGHDK and CDR2 SYGVNS.

This clone was counted ten times or more. This chain connects TRBV11-3 to TRBJ2-7; possibly TRBD1 for D (6 bases). The germline V gene encodes CDR1 SGHNT and CDR2 YENEEA. The CDR3 length is 11 residues. Trimming stripped 6 bases from V and 6 bases from J, with 9 bases between. The CDR3 region is CASSTGLEQYF. The CDR3 DNA is TGTGCCAGCAGTACAGGGCTCGAGCAGTACTTC. The entire variable domain, with the rest obtained from reference TRBV11-3 and TRBJ2-7, is as follows: EAGVVQSPRYKIIEKKQPVAFWCNPISGHNTLYWYLQNLGQGPELLIRYENEEAVDDSQLPKDRFSAERLKGVDSTLKIQPAELGDSAVYLCASSTGLEQYFGPGTRLTVT.

The chain uses TRBV16 and TRBJ1-4; 8 bases match TRBD1. CDR1 is KGHSY and CDR2 is FQNENV in the germline V gene. This CDR3 has 17 amino acids. Unmatched junction bases numbered 5, after V lost 0 bases and J lost 2 bases. The DNA of the CDR3 is TGTGCCAGCAGCCAATCGATGCCAGGGGGCACTAATGAAAAACTGTTTTTT. The encoded protein is CASSQSMPGGTNEKLFF.

The chain links TRBV2 to TRBJ2-2; 14 bases fit TRBD2. Trimming removed 6 bases from V and 6 bases from J; junction bases left unmatched: 0. CDR1 and CDR2 (germline): SNHLY, FYNNEI. CDR3 length: 14 residues. CDR3 residues: CASRGLAGAGELFF. Here the CDR3 DNA reads TGTGCCAGCAGGGGACTAGCGGGAGCCGGGGAGCTGTTTTTT.

This clone was detected only once. This chain uses TRBV5-4 with TRBJ2-5, with a tentative D call TRBD1 (6 bases). Germline CDR1 and CDR2: SGHNT and YYREEE (reference sequence). Trimming took off 3 bases at V and 5 bases at J, with 14 bases between the two ends. The length of the CDR3 is 14 residues. The CDR3 sequence: CASSWPGQRETQYF. DNA of the CDR3: TGTGCCAGCAGCTGGCCGGGACAACGGGAGACCCAGTACTTC.

The rearrangement links TRBV2 to TRBJ1-5; 9 bases agree with TRBD1. The germline V gene has CDR1 SNHLY and CDR2 FYNNEI. Trimming cost V 5 bases and J 1 base; bases outside gene matches: 12. The CDR3 has 18 residues. CDR3 coding DNA: TGTGCCAGCAGTTACGACAGGGGGACTAGGGGGAGCAATCAGCCCCAGCATTTT. Amino acid sequence: CASSYDRGTRGSNQPQHF.

This chain connects TRBV7-9 to TRBJ2-6; a weak D match, TRBD1 (6 bases). This CDR3 comprises 17 residues. CDR1 is SEHNR, CDR2 FQNEAQ, per germline (reference sequence). Trimming shortened V by 6 bases and J by 2 bases, and 17 bases separated the two germline ends. CDR3 amino acids: CASSTTDQGPGANVLTF. The CDR3 region has the DNA TGTGCCAGCAGTACCACGGATCAGGGGCCTGGGGCCAACGTCCTGACTTTC.

Worth noting for this clone: One junction end does not reproduce the germline sequence, and a read error may be involved. The same CDR3 is also encoded by other DNA sequences in this sample. The V gene is TRBV19, the J gene TRBJ1-1; maybe TRBD1 (6 bases). Per the germline V gene, CDR1 is LNHDA and CDR2 is SQIVND (reference sequence). The CDR3 sequence is 14 residues long. CDR3 in DNA: TGTGCCAGTACCTTTCAGGGGTTCGGCACTGAAGCTTTCTTC. Amino acid sequence: CASTFQGFGTEAFF. The full variable domain, rest sourced from reference TRBV19 and TRBJ1-1, is DGGITQSPKYLFRKEGQNVTLSCEQNLNHDAMYWYRQDPGQGLRLIYYSQIVNDFQKGDIAEGYSVSREKKESFPLTVTSAQKNPTAFYLCASTFQGFGTEAFFGQGTRLTVV.

This rearrangement joins TRBV10-3 to TRBJ2-1, with TRBD2 identical over 7 bases. V lost 4 bases, J lost 4 bases, and 7 bases stayed unmatched. Germline CDR1 ENHRY, CDR2 SYGVKD. This CDR3 comprises 15 residues. CDR3 protein: CAISGEGLEYNEQFF. In DNA, the CDR3 is TGTGCCATCAGTGGGGAGGGACTGGAATACAATGAGCAGTTCTTC.

The CDR3 DNA is TGTGCCAGCAGGCTGGGACTAGTGGGAGATACGCAGTATTTT. Its protein is CASRLGLVGDTQYF. The rearrangement links TRBV2 to TRBJ2-3, with 8 bases matching TRBD2. Germline CDR1 and CDR2: SNHLY and FYNNEI. V was pared by 6 bases and J by 5 bases, with 7 bases of the junction left unmatched. This CDR3 region has 14 residues. Full variable domain (rest looked up from reference TRBV2 and TRBJ2-3): EPEVTQTPSHQVTQMGQEVILRCVPISNHLYFYWYRQILGQKVEFLVSFYNNEISEKSEIFDDQFSVERPDGSNFTLKIRSTKLEDSAMYFCASRLGLVGDTQYFGPGTRLTVL.